One TCR beta chain is described in this entry. Its antigen is currently unknown. The sample comes from a study of graft-versus-host responses after intestinal transplantation. Study at large: The recipients all started with anti-thymocyte globulin induction and then took tacrolimus and steroids for 3 to 4 years.

TCRdb keeps only in-frame clones here, not all; method: immunoSEQ multiplex PCR. The sample has roughly 39,000 clones; roughly 95% are singletons. Study-level points and caveats: Subjects displaying graft-donor T cell macrochimerism possessed elevated graft-versus-host to host-versus-graft clonal ratios inside allografts.

The sample here was unstimulated CD8+ T cells sorted from spleen or lymph node cells, taken before transplant. The receptor was isolated from a human donor who was the organ donor for an intestinal transplant.

The chain's CDR3 is CASSPSGGNSPLHF. Here the CDR3 DNA reads TGTGCCAGCAGCCCCTCAGGGGGCAATTCACCCCTCCACTTT. The chain has TRBV7-6 and TRBJ1-6, with TRBD1 matching over 8 bases. CDR3 length: 14 amino acids. Looked up from germline, CDR1 is SGHVS and CDR2 is FNYEAQ. The trim removed 5 bases at V and 7 bases at J, leaving 4 bases unmatched.